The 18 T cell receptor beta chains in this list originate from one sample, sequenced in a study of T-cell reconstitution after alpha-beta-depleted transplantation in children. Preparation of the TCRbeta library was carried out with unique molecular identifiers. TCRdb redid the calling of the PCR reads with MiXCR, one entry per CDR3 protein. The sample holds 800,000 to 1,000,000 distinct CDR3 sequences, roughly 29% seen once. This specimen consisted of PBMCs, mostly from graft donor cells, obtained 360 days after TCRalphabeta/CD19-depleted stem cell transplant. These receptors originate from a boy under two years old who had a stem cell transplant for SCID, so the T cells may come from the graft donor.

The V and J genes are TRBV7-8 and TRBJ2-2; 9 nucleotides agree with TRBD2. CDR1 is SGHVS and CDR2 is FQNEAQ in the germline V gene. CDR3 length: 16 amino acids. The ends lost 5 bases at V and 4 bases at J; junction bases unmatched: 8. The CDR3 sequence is CASSRLAERFTGELFF. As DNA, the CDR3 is TGTGCCAGCAGCAGACTAGCGGAGAGGTTCACCGGGGAGCTGTTTTTT. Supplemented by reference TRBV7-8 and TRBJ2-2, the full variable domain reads GAGVSQSPRYKVAKRGQDVALRCDPISGHVSLFWYQQALGQGPEFLTYFQNEAQLDKSGLPSDRFFAERPEGSVSTLKIQRTQQEDSAVYLCASSRLAERFTGELFFGEGSRLTVL.

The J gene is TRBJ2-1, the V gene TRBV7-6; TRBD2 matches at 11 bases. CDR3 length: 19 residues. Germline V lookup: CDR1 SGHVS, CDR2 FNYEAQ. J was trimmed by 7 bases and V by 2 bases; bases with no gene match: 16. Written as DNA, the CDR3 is TGTGCCAGCAGCTTAACCCCTCCCGCTCTAGCGGGGGGCCGGAATGAGCAGTTCTTC. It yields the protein CASSLTPPALAGGRNEQFF. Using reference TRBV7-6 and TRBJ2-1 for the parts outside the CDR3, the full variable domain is GAGVSQSPRYKVTKRGQDVALRCDPISGHVSLYWYRQALGQGPEFLTYFNYEAQQDKSGLPNDRFSAERPEGSISTLTIQRTEQRDSAMYRCASSLTPPALAGGRNEQFFGPGTRLTVL.

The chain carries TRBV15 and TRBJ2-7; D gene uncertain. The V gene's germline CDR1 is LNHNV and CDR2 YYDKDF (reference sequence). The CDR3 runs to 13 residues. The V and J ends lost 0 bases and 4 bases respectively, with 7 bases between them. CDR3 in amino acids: CATSRDQRYEQYF. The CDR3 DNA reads TGTGCCACCAGCAGAGATCAGAGGTACGAGCAGTACTTC.

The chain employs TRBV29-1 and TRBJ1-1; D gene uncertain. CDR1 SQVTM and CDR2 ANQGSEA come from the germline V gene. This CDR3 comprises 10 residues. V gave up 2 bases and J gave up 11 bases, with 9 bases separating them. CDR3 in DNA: TGCAGCGTTGAACATGTAGAGGCTTTCTTT. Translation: CSVEHVEAFF.

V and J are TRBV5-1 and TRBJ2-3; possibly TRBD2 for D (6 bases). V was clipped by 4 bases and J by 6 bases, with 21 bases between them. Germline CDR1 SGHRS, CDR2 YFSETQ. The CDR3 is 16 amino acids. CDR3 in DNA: TGCGCCAGCAGCCTCAACTATAGGGACTTGCCGGATACGCAGTATTTT. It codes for CASSLNYRDLPDTQYF. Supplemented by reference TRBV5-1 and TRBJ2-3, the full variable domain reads KAGVTQTPRYLIKTRGQQVTLSCSPISGHRSVSWYQQTPGQGLQFLFEYFSETQRNKGNFPGRFSGRQFSNSRSEMNVSTLELGDSALYLCASSLNYRDLPDTQYFGPGTRLTVL.

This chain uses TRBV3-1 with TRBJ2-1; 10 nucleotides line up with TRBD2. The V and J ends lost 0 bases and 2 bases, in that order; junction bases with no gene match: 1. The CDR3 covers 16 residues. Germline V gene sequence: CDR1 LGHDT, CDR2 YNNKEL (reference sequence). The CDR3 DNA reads TGTGCCAGCAGCCAAGAACTAGCGGGGACCTACAATGAGCAGTTCTTC. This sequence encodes CASSQELAGTYNEQFF.

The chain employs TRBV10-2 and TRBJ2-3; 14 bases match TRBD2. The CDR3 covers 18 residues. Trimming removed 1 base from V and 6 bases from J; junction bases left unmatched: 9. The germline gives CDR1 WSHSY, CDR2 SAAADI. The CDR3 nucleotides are TGCGCCAGCAGTGAGTGGGAGACTAGCGGGGGGGCCAGCGATACGCAGTATTTT. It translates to CASSEWETSGGASDTQYF.

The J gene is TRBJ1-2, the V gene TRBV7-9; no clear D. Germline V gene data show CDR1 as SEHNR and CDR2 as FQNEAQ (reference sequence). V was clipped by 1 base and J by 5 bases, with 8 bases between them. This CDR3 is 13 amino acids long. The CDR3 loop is CASSLEVEYGYTF. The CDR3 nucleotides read TGTGCCAGCAGCTTAGAGGTGGAGTATGGCTACACCTTC.

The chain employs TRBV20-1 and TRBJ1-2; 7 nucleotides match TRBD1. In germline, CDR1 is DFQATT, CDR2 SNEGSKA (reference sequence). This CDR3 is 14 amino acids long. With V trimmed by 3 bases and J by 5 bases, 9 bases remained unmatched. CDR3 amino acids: CSASRDRVEYGYTF. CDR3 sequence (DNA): TGCAGTGCTAGCCGTGACAGGGTTGAGTATGGCTACACCTTC.

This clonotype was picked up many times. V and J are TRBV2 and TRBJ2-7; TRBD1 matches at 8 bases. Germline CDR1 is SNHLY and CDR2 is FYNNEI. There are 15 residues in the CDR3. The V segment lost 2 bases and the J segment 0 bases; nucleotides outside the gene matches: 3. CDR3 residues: CASSERTGISYEQYF. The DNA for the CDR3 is TGTGCCAGCAGTGAAAGGACAGGGATCTCCTACGAGCAGTACTTC.

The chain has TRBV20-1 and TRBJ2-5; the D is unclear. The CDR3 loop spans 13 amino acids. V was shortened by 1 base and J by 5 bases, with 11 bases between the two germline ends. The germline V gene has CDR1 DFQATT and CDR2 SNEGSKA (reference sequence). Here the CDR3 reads CSARGGRLETQYF. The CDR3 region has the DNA TGCAGTGCTAGAGGGGGTCGTTTGGAGACCCAGTACTTC.

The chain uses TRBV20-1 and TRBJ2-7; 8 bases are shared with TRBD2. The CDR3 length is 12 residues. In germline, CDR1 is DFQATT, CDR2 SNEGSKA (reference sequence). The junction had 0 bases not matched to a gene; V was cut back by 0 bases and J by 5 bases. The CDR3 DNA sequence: TGCAGTGCTAGAGAGGGACTAGACGAGCAGTACTTC. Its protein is CSAREGLDEQYF.

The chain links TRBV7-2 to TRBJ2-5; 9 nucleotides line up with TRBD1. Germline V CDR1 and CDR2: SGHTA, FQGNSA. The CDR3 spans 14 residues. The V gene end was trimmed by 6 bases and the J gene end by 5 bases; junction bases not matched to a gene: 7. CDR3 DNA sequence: TGTGCCAGCAGACAGGACAGGGGTTGGGAGACCCAGTACTTC. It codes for CASRQDRGWETQYF.

CDR3 sequence reads: CASSQDGQPGGYTF. The CDR3 region has the DNA TGCGCCAGCAGCCAAGACGGACAGCCCGGTGGCTACACCTTC. V gene TRBV4-1 combines with J gene TRBJ1-2; tentative D call: TRBD1 (6 bases). Germline loops: CDR1 MGHRA, CDR2 YSYEKL. Deletions cut 0 bases from V and 7 bases from J, with 12 bases between. The CDR3 contains 14 residues.

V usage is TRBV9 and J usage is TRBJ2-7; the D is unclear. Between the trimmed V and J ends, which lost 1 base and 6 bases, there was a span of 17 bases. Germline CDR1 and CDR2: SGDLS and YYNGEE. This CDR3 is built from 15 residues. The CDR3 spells CASSVSFRLTGEQYF. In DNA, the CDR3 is TGTGCCAGCAGCGTAAGCTTTAGATTAACGGGCGAGCAGTACTTC.

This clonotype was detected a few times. In DNA form, the CDR3 reads TGCAGTGCTATAGATGACAATGAGCAGTTCTTC. Its translation: CSAIDDNEQFF. V and J are TRBV20-1 and TRBJ2-1; D remains unclear. V was cut by 4 bases and J by 5 bases, with 6 bases left in between. The CDR3 has 11 amino acids. Germline lookup yields CDR1 DFQATT and CDR2 SNEGSKA (reference sequence).

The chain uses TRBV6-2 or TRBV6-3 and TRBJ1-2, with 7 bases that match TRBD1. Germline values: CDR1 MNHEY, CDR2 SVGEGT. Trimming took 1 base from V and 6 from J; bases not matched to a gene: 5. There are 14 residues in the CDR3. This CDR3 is CASSYLPRGNGYTF. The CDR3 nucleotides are TGTGCCAGCAGTTACTTACCCAGGGGGAATGGCTACACCTTC.

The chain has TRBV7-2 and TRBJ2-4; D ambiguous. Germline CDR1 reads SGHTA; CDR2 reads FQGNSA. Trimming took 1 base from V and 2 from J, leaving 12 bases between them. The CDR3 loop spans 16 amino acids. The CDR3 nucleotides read TGTGCCAGCAGCTTAGATGGCAGGCGGTCCAAAAACATTCAGTACTTC. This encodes CASSLDGRRSKNIQYF. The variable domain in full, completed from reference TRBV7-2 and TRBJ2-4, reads GAGVSQSPSNKVTEKGKDVELRCDPISGHTALYWYRQSLGQGLEFLIYFQGNSAPDKSGLPSDRFSAERTGGSVSTLTIQRTQQEDSAVYLCASSLDGRRSKNIQYFGAGTRLSVL.